This TCR beta chain originates from a study of blood T cell repertoires in COVID-19. Here immunoSEQ multiplex PCR was the method, and the copy in TCRdb shows in-frame clones only, minus some. This table holds fewer than 350,000 clones, approximately 88% found once. The CDR3 is made up of 13 amino acids. Trimming took 4 bases from V and 4 from J, leaving 10 bases between them. Germline-derived CDR1 and CDR2 are LGHDT and YNNKEL (reference sequence). This clone came up a few times. Participant age was roughly 18 to 100 years, and participants resided in fewer than 25 US areas. Categorization into cohorts depended on clinical history that participants reported. Recovery among Cohort 3 donors was established by two negative PCRs, clearance, or symptom resolution.

This TCR derives from a man aged 55 to 70 who had recovered from COVID-19. The V call is TRBV3-1 (or the pseudogene TRBV3-2), the J call TRBJ1-1; D not resolved. Sequencing was done on a sample of PBMCs or T cells enriched from blood (not recorded which). Here the CDR3 reads CASSRGSTTEAFF. The CDR3 DNA reads as TGTGCCAGCAGCCGAGGATCTACCACTGAAGCTTTCTTT.